This T cell receptor beta chain was captured in a study of cytomegalovirus exposure and HLA in healthy donors. Study outcomes and limitations: TCR clusters originating in the first cohort tended to co-occur in the 100 to 150 validation repertoires, according to a later analysis. Associated with cytomegalovirus, according to the listing, were 150 to 200 TCR beta chains.

Germline lookup yields CDR1 SGHDT and CDR2 YYEEEE. The CDR3 spans 15 residues. Trimming shortened V by 2 bases and J by 4 bases, and 15 bases separated the two germline ends. The validation cohort, a group of around 130 subjects, included the donors and was separate from the roughly 670-subject first cohort. The method was immunoSEQ multiplex PCR; TCRdb's version includes in-frame clones alone and lacks a portion of them. The data contain over 110,000 clones, approximately 84% of them seen just once; the ten biggest clones take up 1.4% to 1.5%. Note on this clone: What it binds is not known.

The sample was PBMCs. J is TRBJ1-2 and V is TRBV5-6, with a possible D match to TRBD1 (6 bases). This TCR was recovered from a woman under 40 in good health and CMV-seronegative. CDR3 protein: CASSFTGTGRYGYTF. The CDR3 DNA follows: TGTGCCAGCAGCTTTACAGGGACGGGACGCTATGGCTACACCTTC.